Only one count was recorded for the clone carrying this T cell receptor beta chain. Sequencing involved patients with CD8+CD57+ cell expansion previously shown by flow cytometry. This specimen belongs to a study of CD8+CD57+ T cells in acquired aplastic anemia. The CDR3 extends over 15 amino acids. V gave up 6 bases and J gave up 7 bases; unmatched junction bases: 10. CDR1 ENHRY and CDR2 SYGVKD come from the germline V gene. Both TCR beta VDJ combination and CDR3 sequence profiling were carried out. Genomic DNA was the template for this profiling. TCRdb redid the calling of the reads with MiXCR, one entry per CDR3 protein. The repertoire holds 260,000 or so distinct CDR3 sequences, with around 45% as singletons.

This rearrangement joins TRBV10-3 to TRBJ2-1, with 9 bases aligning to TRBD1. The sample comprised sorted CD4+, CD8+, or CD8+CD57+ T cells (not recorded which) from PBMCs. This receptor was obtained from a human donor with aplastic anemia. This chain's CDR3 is CAISPGTGTLNEQFF. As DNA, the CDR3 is TGTGCCATCAGCCCCGGGACAGGGACCTTGAATGAGCAGTTCTTC.